This T cell receptor beta chain comes out of a study of T cell repertoires in cytomegalovirus infection. This clonotype has ten or more counts. TCRdb reanalysed the reads using MiXCR and keeps one entry per CDR3 protein. The sample lists about 490,000 distinct CDR3 sequences; 15% to 20% were seen once. Germline trimming cut 8 bases from V and 5 bases from J; bases unmatched to any gene: 3. Germline CDR1 WSHSY, CDR2 SAAADI. The CDR3 runs to 12 residues. Sequencing was done on a sample of CD8+ T cells from PBMCs. This clonotype originated in a human donor in good health (CMV status not recorded). Some clones in this sample may be carry-over from other donors' samples. The chain recombines TRBV10-2 with TRBJ1-5; 7 bases line up with TRBD1. CDR3 residues: CASSTGHQPQHF. The DNA for the CDR3 is TGCGCCAGCTCGACAGGGCATCAGCCCCAGCATTTT.